Given below is one T cell receptor beta chain in context. As yet, its antigen is unknown. The sample originates from a study of T cells after yellow fever vaccination. In the study overall: Some fractions had low cell numbers, and these were prepared with SMART-Seq v4 Ultra Low Input. Study-level findings and limits: Peaking faster, on day 5 versus 15, the secondary response was nonetheless weaker. Post-booster reappearance was seen for most primary-vaccination clones (about 96% CD4, 88% CD8).

Each CDR3 protein is one row after TCRdb ran MiXCR on the 5' RACE reads. The profile covers some 300,000 distinct CDR3 sequences, with approximately 10% appearing a single time and around 3.1% taken by the ten largest. Sequencing used CD4+ T cells sorted from PBMCs, obtained 5 days after the yellow fever booster vaccination. This sequence originates from a man between 18 and 35 years old who received the YFV17D yellow fever vaccine.

The CDR3 DNA reads as TGTGCCAGCGCTAATCAAGACAGGGGTAACATTCAGTACTTC. It codes for CASANQDRGNIQYF. The chain couples TRBV6-5 to TRBJ2-4, with 8 bases aligning to TRBD1. V gave up 8 bases and J gave up 7 bases; unmatched junction bases: 10. The CDR3 has 14 amino acids. From germline, CDR1 is MNHEY and CDR2 SVGAGI.